The 27 T cell receptor beta chains below come from one sample, sequenced in a study of shared T cell receptors in the human thymus (dated by TCRdb to the early 2020s). Library preparation was by the immunoSEQ multiplex PCR assay. TCRdb holds this immuneACCESS table with in-frame rearrangements only. Some clones are missing; in checked studies, unresolved V genes explain under half, and the rest has no known cause. A total of about 380,000 clones appear in this sample, approximately 95% of them only once. The top ten hold approximately 0.018% of the sample. Sequenced sample: thymocytes. All receptors derive from a human donor.

The rearrangement joins TRBV30 to TRBJ2-7; 8 bases fit TRBD2. CDR1 and CDR2 (germline): GTSNPN, SVGIG (reference sequence). There are 12 residues in the CDR3. The CDR3 spells CGGREVGNEQYF. The CDR3, as DNA: TGTGGGGGGCGGGAGGTCGGAAACGAGCAGTACTTC.

This chain joins TRBV29-1 and TRBJ1-1, with D possibly TRBD1 on 6 matching bases. This CDR3 spans 12 amino acids. Trimming stripped 2 bases from V and 8 bases from J, with 12 bases between. Germline assignment: CDR1 SQVTM and CDR2 ANQGSEA. CDR3 sequence reads: CSVEWSQGEAFF. CDR3 nucleotides: TGCAGCGTTGAATGGAGCCAGGGGGAAGCTTTCTTT.

This clone occurred once. CDR3 sequence (DNA): TGTGCCAGCAGCCTCACGGGAACTAGCGACTTCATCTACAATGAGCAGTTCTTC. Amino acid sequence: CASSLTGTSDFIYNEQFF. The chain combines TRBV11-2 with TRBJ2-1, with 7 bases that match TRBD2. V gave up 5 bases and J gave up 3 bases; unmatched junction bases: 16. CDR1 is SGHAT, CDR2 FQNNGV, per germline. The CDR3 extends over 18 amino acids.

The rearrangement uses TRBV5-1 and TRBJ2-7, with D tentatively TRBD2 (6 bases). Germline V gives CDR1 SGHRS, CDR2 YFSETQ. V was pared by 2 bases and J by 2 bases, with 14 bases between. The length of the CDR3 is 15 residues. The CDR3 protein is CASSFGGAIPYEQYF. The CDR3 DNA reads TGCGCCAGCAGCTTCGGGGGAGCCATCCCCTACGAGCAGTACTTC.

This clone was picked up a small number of times. The chain uses TRBV30 and TRBJ2-7, with D maybe TRBD1 (5 bases). CDR1 is GTSNPN and CDR2 is SVGIG in the germline V gene (reference sequence). With 5 bases removed from V and 6 bases from J, the gap between germline ends came to 11 bases. This CDR3 region has 11 residues. The DNA of the CDR3 is TGTGCCTGGCGACAGAAATCCGAGCAGTACTTC. Translated: CAWRQKSEQYF. The full variable domain, completed using reference TRBV30 and TRBJ2-7, is SQTIHQWPATLVQPVGSPLSLECTVEGTSNPNLYWYRQAAGRGLQLLFYSVGIGQISSEVPQNLSASRPQDRQFILSSKKLLLSDSGFYLCAWRQKSEQYFGPGTRLTVT.

This chain connects TRBV19 to TRBJ2-6; D not certain. The CDR3 spans 16 residues. Trimming removed 4 bases at V and 0 bases at J, with 10 bases between. The germline CDR1 and CDR2 sequences are LNHDA and SQIVND (reference sequence). As DNA, the CDR3 is TGTGCCAGTAGTAATCGCGGTAGCTCTGGGGCCAACGTCCTGACTTTC. It yields the protein CASSNRGSSGANVLTF.

This chain uses TRBV29-1 with TRBJ2-7, with unresolved D. Per the germline V gene, CDR1 is SQVTM and CDR2 is ANQGSEA. The CDR3 is 13 amino acids. V was clipped by 1 base and J by 2 bases, with 9 bases between them. The CDR3 sequence is CSVEVDTTYEQYF. In DNA form, the CDR3 reads TGCAGCGTTGAAGTCGACACCACCTACGAGCAGTACTTC.

In DNA form, the CDR3 reads TGTGCCAGCAGCTTAAACAGGGCCGGCGAGCAGTACTTC. Its translation is CASSLNRAGEQYF. This chain links TRBV7-9 with TRBJ2-7, with a possible D match to TRBD1 (6 bases). The CDR3 has 13 residues. V dropped 2 bases and J dropped 6 bases, with 11 bases sitting between them. Per germline, CDR1 SEHNR and CDR2 FQNEAQ (reference sequence).

The genes are TRBV5-4 and TRBJ2-3; D is possibly TRBD2 (5 bases). Germline lookup yields CDR1 SGHNT and CDR2 YYREEE (reference sequence). The CDR3 spans 16 residues. V gave up 1 base and J gave up 6 bases, with 18 bases separating them. CDR3 region: CASSLIGLLKRDTQYF. DNA for the CDR3: TGTGCCAGCAGCTTGATAGGACTTCTTAAAAGGGATACGCAGTATTTT.

V and J are TRBV28 and TRBJ2-5, with D unclear. The germline CDR1 and CDR2 sequences are MDHEN and SYDVKM. V was trimmed by 2 bases and J by 1 base, leaving 8 bases between them. This CDR3 contains 14 residues. CDR3 sequence reads: CASSLPRRQETQYF. CDR3 nucleotides: TGTGCCAGCAGTTTACCTAGACGCCAAGAGACCCAGTACTTC.

This clone was recorded once. The chain couples TRBV5-1 to TRBJ1-5; D unresolved. This CDR3 region has 13 residues. The V gene lost 0 bases and the J gene lost 6 bases, with 7 bases spanning the gap. Germline CDR1 reads SGHRS; CDR2 reads YFSETQ. The CDR3 nucleotides read TGCGCCAGCAGCTTGGTTTGGGGTCAGCCCCAGCATTTT. The encoded protein is CASSLVWGQPQHF. The whole variable domain, remainder taken from reference TRBV5-1 and TRBJ1-5, is KAGVTQTPRYLIKTRGQQVTLSCSPISGHRSVSWYQQTPGQGLQFLFEYFSETQRNKGNFPGRFSGRQFSNSRSEMNVSTLELGDSALYLCASSLVWGQPQHFGDGTRLSIL.

The chain couples TRBV5-1 to TRBJ2-7; possible D gene TRBD2, 6 bases. Germline V gene data show CDR1 as SGHRS and CDR2 as YFSETQ. V lost 6 bases to trimming and J lost 0 bases, with 22 bases between them. The CDR3 consists of 17 residues. CDR3 sequence (DNA): TGCGCCAGCACCCAGCGCGGGGAGAGGGCCAGCTCCTACGAGCAGTACTTC. It specifies CASTQRGERASSYEQYF.

This chain joins TRBV6-5 and TRBJ1-3, with D perhaps matching TRBD1 (6 bases). The germline V gene encodes CDR1 MNHEY and CDR2 SVGAGI. The CDR3 is 16 residues long. V was trimmed by 4 bases and J by 0 bases, leaving 13 bases between them. In DNA form, the CDR3 reads TGTGCCAGCAGTTCGACAGGCGAGATCTCTGGAAACACCATATATTTT. Translated, it gives CASSSTGEISGNTIYF.

The gene calls are TRBV21-1 and TRBJ2-1; the table's D call, TRBD2, was not checked against the DNA. TRBV21-1 is listed as a pseudogene. CDR3 length: 17 amino acids. In nucleotides, the CDR3 is TGTGCCAGCAGCAAAGGAGTGGAGGACGAAAGTTACAATGAGCAGTTCTTC. It is translated as CASSKGVEDESYNEQFF.

The rearrangement uses TRBV15 and TRBJ2-1; 13 nucleotides agree with TRBD2. CDR1 and CDR2 (germline): LNHNV, YYDKDF (reference sequence). The V segment lost 5 bases and the J segment 8 bases; nucleotides outside the gene matches: 15. The CDR3 covers 18 residues. CDR3 sequence reads: CATSVPKTSGRPTHEQFF. DNA for the CDR3: TGTGCCACCAGCGTCCCTAAGACTAGCGGGAGGCCCACGCATGAGCAGTTCTTC.

The rearrangement links TRBV4-1 to TRBJ2-5, with a weak D call TRBD1 (5 bases). The length of the CDR3 is 16 residues. V shed 0 bases and J shed 2 bases, with 13 bases lying between them. The V gene's germline CDR1 is MGHRA and CDR2 YSYEKL. CDR3 DNA: TGCGCCAGCAGCCAAGATAGGGCAGGGCGGCAAGAGACCCAGTACTTC. This translates into CASSQDRAGRQETQYF.

This clone has just a few counts. This chain connects TRBV5-4 to TRBJ1-3; no clear D. Germline V gene sequence: CDR1 SGHNT, CDR2 YYREEE (reference sequence). The V gene lost 2 bases and the J gene lost 4 bases, with 4 bases spanning the gap. The CDR3 has 12 residues. In DNA, the CDR3 is TGTGCCAGCAGCTTTGACGGAAACACCATATATTTT. It codes for CASSFDGNTIYF.

The V gene is TRBV5-6, the J gene TRBJ2-3; tentatively, D is TRBD2 (6 bases). Trimming removed 0 bases at V and 3 bases at J, with 14 bases between. Germline V gene data show CDR1 as SGHDT and CDR2 as YYEEEE. The CDR3 is made up of 16 amino acids. CDR3 DNA: TGTGCCAGCAGCTTGGGGCTTGGGGGGAGGACAGATACGCAGTATTTT. Encoded protein: CASSLGLGGRTDTQYF.

This chain joins TRBV15 and TRBJ1-5, with 9 bases that match TRBD1. Per germline, CDR1 LNHNV and CDR2 YYDKDF (reference sequence). The ends lost 7 bases at V and 2 bases at J; junction bases unmatched: 15. The CDR3 is made up of 18 amino acids. The chain's CDR3 is CATTPRGQGVLGNQPQHF. For the CDR3, the DNA is TGTGCCACCACTCCCCGGGGACAGGGAGTGTTGGGCAATCAGCCCCAGCATTTT.

The chain couples TRBV7-9 to TRBJ1-2, with TRBD1 identical over 8 bases. CDR3 length: 17 residues. Germline V lookup: CDR1 SEHNR, CDR2 FQNEAQ (reference sequence). The J segment lost 1 base and the V segment lost 5 bases, leaving 12 bases of the junction unmatched. The chain's CDR3 is CASSLPGQDRFNYGYTF. The CDR3 region has the DNA TGTGCCAGCAGCCTACCGGGACAGGACCGATTTAACTATGGCTACACCTTC.

V and J are TRBV27 and TRBJ2-5; perhaps TRBD2 as D (6 bases). The germline V gene encodes CDR1 MNHEY and CDR2 SMNVEV (reference sequence). The CDR3 length is 15 residues. Trimming left V 7 bases short and J 4 bases short, with 19 bases between. CDR3 sequence reads: CASNFLFGGSETQYF. Written as DNA, the CDR3 is TGTGCCAGCAATTTCCTCTTCGGGGGATCAGAGACCCAGTACTTC.

The chain couples TRBV4-1 to TRBJ1-2; TRBD1 might be the D (6 bases). CDR1 and CDR2 (germline): MGHRA, YSYEKL. The CDR3 covers 14 residues. Trimming stripped 6 bases from V and 8 bases from J, with 19 bases between. The CDR3 here is CASRQSGALKGYTF. DNA of the CDR3: TGCGCCAGCAGGCAATCAGGGGCCCTAAAGGGCTACACCTTC.

As for this clone: A junction end diverges from the germline sequence, so it may reflect a read error. This rearrangement joins TRBV27 to TRBJ2-1, with 16 bases lining up with TRBD2. From germline, CDR1 is MNHEY and CDR2 SMNVEV (reference sequence). This CDR3 has 17 amino acids. This CDR3 reads CASSPHRPGLAGGEPFF. CDR3 nucleotides: TGTGCCAGCAGTCCCCATCGACCGGGACTAGCGGGGGGGGAGCCGTTCTTC.

This clone was counted a single time. V usage is TRBV28 and J usage is TRBJ2-1; possibly TRBD1 for D (5 bases). The CDR3 is 18 amino acids. The germline gives CDR1 MDHEN, CDR2 SYDVKM. The V and J ends lost 5 bases and 0 bases respectively, with 20 bases between them. For the CDR3, the DNA is TGTGCCAGCAGTAGTCATATACAGGAAATCAGCTCCTACAATGAGCAGTTCTTC. This codes for CASSSHIQEISSYNEQFF.

The rearrangement links TRBV7-3 to TRBJ2-7; TRBD2 matches at 7 bases. The CDR3 loop spans 15 amino acids. V shed 3 bases and J 0 bases; nucleotides not matched to a gene: 5. Germline V lookup: CDR1 SGHTA, CDR2 FQGTGA. The chain's CDR3 is CASSLGGSPSYEQYF. CDR3 bases: TGTGCCAGCAGCTTGGGCGGGAGCCCCTCCTACGAGCAGTACTTC.

The V and J genes are TRBV27 and TRBJ1-1, with a weak D call TRBD1 (6 bases). V lost 5 bases and J lost 6, with 16 bases in between. Germline-derived CDR1 and CDR2 are MNHEY and SMNVEV (reference sequence). CDR3 length equals 14 residues. CDR3 loop: CASSNREDGAEAFF. CDR3 nucleotides: TGTGCCAGCAGTAACAGGGAAGATGGCGCTGAAGCTTTCTTT.

The gene calls are TRBV11-3 and TRBJ2-4; the match to TRBD2 covers 8 bases. Trimming at V came to 5 bases and at J to 12 bases, leaving 6 bases not matched to a gene. Germline assignment: CDR1 SGHNT and CDR2 YENEEA. The CDR3 has 12 residues. CDR3 region: CASSPGGDAQYF. CDR3 DNA: TGTGCCAGCAGCCCGGGGGGGGACGCTCAGTACTTC.